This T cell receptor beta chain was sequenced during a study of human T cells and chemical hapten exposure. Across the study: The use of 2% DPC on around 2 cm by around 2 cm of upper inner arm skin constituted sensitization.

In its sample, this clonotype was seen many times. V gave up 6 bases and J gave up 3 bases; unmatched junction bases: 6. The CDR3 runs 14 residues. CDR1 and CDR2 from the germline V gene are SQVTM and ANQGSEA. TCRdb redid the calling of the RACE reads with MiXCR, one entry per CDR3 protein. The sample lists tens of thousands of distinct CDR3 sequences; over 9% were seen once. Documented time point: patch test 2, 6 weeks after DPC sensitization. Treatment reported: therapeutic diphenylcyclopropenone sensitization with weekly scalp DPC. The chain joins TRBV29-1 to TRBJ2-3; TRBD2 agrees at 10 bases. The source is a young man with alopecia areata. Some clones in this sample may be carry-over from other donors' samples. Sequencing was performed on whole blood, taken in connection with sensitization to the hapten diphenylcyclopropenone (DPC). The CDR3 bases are TGCAGCGTCGTCTCTAGCGGGGGAACAGATACGCAGTATTTT. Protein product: CSVVSSGGTDTQYF.